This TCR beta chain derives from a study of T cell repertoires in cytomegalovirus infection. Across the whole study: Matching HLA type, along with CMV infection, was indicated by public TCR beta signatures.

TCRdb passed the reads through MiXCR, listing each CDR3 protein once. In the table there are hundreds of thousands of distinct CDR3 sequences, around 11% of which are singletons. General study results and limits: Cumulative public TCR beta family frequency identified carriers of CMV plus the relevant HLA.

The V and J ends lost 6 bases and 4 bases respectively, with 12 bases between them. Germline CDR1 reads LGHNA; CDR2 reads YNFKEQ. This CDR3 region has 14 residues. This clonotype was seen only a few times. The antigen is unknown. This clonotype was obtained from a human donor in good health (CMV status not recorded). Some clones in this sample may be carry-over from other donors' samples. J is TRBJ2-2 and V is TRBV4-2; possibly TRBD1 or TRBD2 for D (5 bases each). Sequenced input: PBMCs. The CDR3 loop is CASRWDRPTGELFF. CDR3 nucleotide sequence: TGTGCCAGCAGATGGGACCGGCCCACCGGGGAGCTGTTTTTT.